This TCR beta chain was captured in a study of cytomegalovirus exposure and HLA in healthy donors listed by TCRdb under 2017. Regarding the research as a whole: In an earlier analysis of about 560 of the donors, about 260 Gb of sequence data and some 120 million unique TCR beta sequences from 150 million to 200 million T cells were reported. An early release covering some 640 HLA-typed donors comprised about 290 gigabases of sequencing data and about 90 million unique TCR sequences. The genetic ancestry cluster associated with self-reported Caucasian donors included 65% to 90% of the roughly 380 genotyped donors. The study aimed to test whether cataloging public T cell receptors could reveal signatures of past pathogen exposure. The study used immunosequencing to profile the T cell repertoires of several hundred subjects and linked those repertoires to cytomegalovirus serostatus. Along with the approximately 700-subject first cohort, a separate validation cohort of over a hundred different subjects was used. To predict cytomegalovirus infection status, the study brought together high-throughput TCR immunosequencing, statistical association of individual TCRs with disease status, and machine learning. A later analysis re-analyzed previously published TCR beta repertoires from roughly 600 donors and added high-resolution HLA genotyping to study TCR occurrence patterns. Rather than drawing on any new phenotypic data, the later analysis identified candidate immune exposures from TCR beta sequences and the way those sequences occurred across donors. To decide whether each TCR beta V gene segment behaved as functional or pseudogenic, an earlier analysis of some 600 of the donors relied on high-throughput TCR beta sequencing. Donor age, sex, ethnicity and CMV serostatus were compiled together with the repertoire data. In a later genetic analysis, genome-wide SNP genotypes for about 65% of the roughly 670 donors were used, and that subset was treated as a discovery cohort. All discovery cohort repertoires had been generated on a single sequencing platform. Class I and class II HLA loci were covered by the typing at four-digit resolution. Typing coverage varied by locus: roughly 629-630 donors for A, B, C, DRB1 and DQB1; roughly 510 for DQA1; about 590 for DPA1; under 490 for DPB1. Because of strong linkage in the cohort, a few DR-DQ haplotypes were treated as single units for association and clustering. On average, 235,054 unique TCR beta nucleotide sequences were sequenced per donor among a few hundred genotyped donors of the cohort, with around 19% of those sequences being non-productive. Broader findings and caveats from the paper: In vitro tests confirmed that a few of the cytomegalovirus-associated TCR beta chains recognize cytomegalovirus antigens. A later genetic analysis reported fewer N-insertions in productive TCRs among donors in an Asian-associated ancestry cluster than the approximately 700-donor mean. Most CMV-associated TCR beta chains appeared to be HLA-restricted in a later analysis, and the HLA associations seemed to be driven largely by CMV exposure. Assigning TCR associations to individual alleles was difficult when HLA alleles, especially DR and DQ, strongly co-occurred. Cytomegalovirus status was reported to be diagnosed by the classifier with high specificity and sensitivity in both the original and validation cohorts. Most TCR sequences were observed very rarely across donors, whereas some public TCRs were present in many individuals. In a later analysis, the rate of TCR association differed among HLA loci, with DRB1 alleles having the most associated TCRs and HLA-C alleles having the fewest. The presence/absence analyses assumed that sequencing depth was roughly uniform across donors, and that assumption may not be true. In a later analysis, HLA-associated TCR beta chains were found to be more clonally expanded and to have lower generation probabilities than equally common non-associated chains. For the cohort, immune exposure information was limited to CMV serostatus. A later genetic analysis associated a missense DCLRE1C variant with V-gene and J-gene trimming of TCR beta chains, and an independent cohort replicated the association. Because counts were too low, seventeen rarely observed V segments, including chromosome 9 orphons, were excluded from the earlier analysis of roughly 580 of the donors. In an earlier analysis of approximately 590 of the donors, most TCR beta V segments were observed in productive rearrangements about 90% or about 30% of the time, broadly matching IMGT annotations. Correlated functional status among segregating V segments might reflect linkage disequilibrium, but an unknown experimental factor could not be ruled out. The sequencing pipeline was judged likely to have produced a cluster of highly shared sequence variants as a technical artifact. Because some donors lacked HLA typing at each locus, the association tests relied only on the typed subset. Several of the top co-occurrence clusters appeared to be linked to parvovirus B19, influenza, CMV and Epstein-Barr virus, according to a later analysis. This cohort had only TCR beta chains sequenced, and the lack of alpha or paired-chain data limited which features could be detected. The authors suggested that the approach could potentially be generalized to other disease states and immunological phenotypes. At a false discovery rate of 0.05, a later analysis linked under 20,000 TCR beta sequences to specific HLA alleles. Because the 87-base-pair reads could not distinguish some IMGT-functional V segments, including TRBV6-2 and TRBV6-3, those segments were excluded. A further reported finding was that TCR beta sequences accurately predicted the HLA-A and HLA-B alleles for most subjects in the first cohort. A total of around 150 TCR beta chains were listed by the study as associated with cytomegalovirus.

Receptor amplification or capture employed the immunoSEQ multiplex PCR assay. The multiplex PCR relied on a mix of 60 forward primers for TCR Vbeta segments and 13 reverse primers for TCR Jbeta segments. The CDR3 region of rearranged TCR beta genes was amplified from genomic DNA by a multiplex PCR assay. The amplified TCR beta libraries were sequenced on the Illumina HiSeq System as 87-base-pair reads. Under the source paper's analysis protocol: Across the roughly 700 repertoires, a later analysis counted 75 million to 90 million unique TCR beta chains, roughly 11 million of which were shared by at least two donors. A nearest-neighbor algorithm error-corrected the raw reads and collapsed the reads into unique sequences, merging closely related sequences to remove PCR and sequencing errors. V, D and J gene segments were assigned by aligning CDR3 sequences to IMGT reference sequences. Each retained sequence needed at least a six-nucleotide match to both a V gene segment and a J gene segment. A rearrangement counted as productive if the CDR3 had no stop codons and remained in frame with V and J, and every other rearrangement counted as non-productive. Following IMGT convention, CDR3 was defined as the stretch from the second conserved V-encoded cysteine to the conserved J-encoded phenylalanine. Sequences without an unambiguous match to a single V gene segment were excluded from the earlier analysis of a few hundred of the donors. An earlier analysis of several hundred of the donors called V segments functional above 56.7% productive rearrangements and segregating when the between-donor standard deviation exceeded 5%. A statistical classification framework was developed to diagnose cytomegalovirus status using the catalog of TCR beta chain sequences. A later analysis assigned V and J genes by comparing TCR nucleotide sequences with IMGT/GENE-DB human TR gene sequences. In a later analysis, CDR3 sequences and most-parsimonious VDJ recombination scenarios were assigned using the TCRdist pipeline. In a later analysis, each TCR beta chain was defined by its CDR3 amino acid sequence together with its V-gene family, and reads without a unique V-gene family were excluded. As a way to deal with suspected cross-contamination and a sequencing artifact, a later analysis dropped nearly 600 nucleotide sequences that were highly shared and had low generation probability. In a later analysis, a clonal expansion index was calculated for each public chain from normalized within-repertoire ranks of inferred template counts. Generation probabilities in a later analysis came from a VDJ recombination model fitted to out-of-frame rearrangements, and those results were checked against IGoR. Hypergeometric tests were used in a later analysis to score TCR-TCR, TCR-HLA and TCR-CMV co-occurrence, with a repertoire-size bias correction applied to the TCR pairs. To estimate false discovery rates, a later analysis permuted the HLA or CMV assignments 20 times. In a later analysis, co-occurring TCRs were grouped with DBSCAN, and TCRdist sequence similarity was added when clustering was performed within HLA-allele-positive subsets. Co-occurrence clustering excluded repertoires with fewer than 30,000 or more than 120,000 public chains, plus five with anomalous nucleotide sharing. TCRdb re-hosts the immuneACCESS table, in-frame sequences only. Its copies lack some clones; in the studies checked, an unresolved V gene accounts for under half of them, and the cause for the rest is not known. That table is the source of V, J and clone size, and D and trimming were worked out from the DNA. A total of 130,000 or so clones appear in this sample, approximately 72% of them only once. The ten largest account for approximately 1.4% of the sample.

Inclusive of the bounding cysteine and phenylalanine, the CDR3 is 14 residues long. Only the CDR3 region is kept as DNA, spanning 42 bases read in frame from base 1. V is pruned by 3 bases and J by 4 bases, leaving 0 bases of the junction without a gene match. The CDR1 and CDR2 encoded by the germline V gene are MNHNS and SASEGT. In total, 630 or so healthy bone marrow donors made up the cohort. Cohort members were all nominally healthy when sampled, although unrecorded immune exposures were likely present. The donor was CMV seronegative and belonged to the group of approximately 320 seronegative cohort members. A peripheral blood sample was provided by each donor, and peripheral blood mononuclear cells were used for TCR beta sequencing. Genomic DNA extraction from the blood cell samples was performed with the Qiagen DNeasy Blood Extraction Kit. This clone has a handful of counts. This clone's antigen is unknown. No clone much larger than this one lies a single base away; base qualities are absent.

What was sequenced was PBMCs. The clonotype was recovered from a man aged 18-30 years in good health and CMV-seronegative. The V gene is TRBV6-1 and the J gene is TRBJ2-3; 11 nucleotides in the junction match TRBD1. The DNA sequence follows: TGTGCCAGCAGTGAGGGACAGGGGGCAGATACGCAGTATTTT. This sequence encodes CASSEGQGADTQYF.